These 21 T cell receptor beta chains were sequenced from one sample in a study of cytomegalovirus exposure and HLA in healthy donors (dated by TCRdb to about 2017). The library relied on the immunoSEQ multiplex PCR assay. The multiplex PCR relied on a mix of 60 forward primers for TCR Vbeta segments and 13 reverse primers for TCR Jbeta segments. The clones in this table, taken by TCRdb from immuneACCESS, are in-frame only. Not every clone is retained; where verified, under half of the shortfall comes from an unresolved V gene, and the cause of the rest is unknown. This sample is represented by about 200,000 clones; 60% to 85% of them were singletons. The ten largest account for 15% of the sample. Sequencing was done on a sample of PBMCs. The receptors come from a man between 35 and 55 years old in good health and CMV-seronegative.

This chain uses TRBV4-1 with TRBJ1-1; D not certain. The CDR3 is 12 residues long. The ends were cut back, 4 bases at V and 4 bases at J, with 7 bases in the middle. Germline assignment: CDR1 MGHRA and CDR2 YSYEKL. The CDR3 protein is CASSPGSTEAFF. CDR3 nucleotides: TGCGCCAGCAGCCCGGGGAGCACTGAAGCTTTCTTT.

The sample holds one count of this clone. The rearrangement uses TRBV4-3 and TRBJ1-2; 10 nucleotides align to TRBD1. V lost 2 bases, J lost 6 bases, and 6 bases stayed unmatched. This CDR3 is built from 15 residues. Germline V gene data show CDR1 as LGHNA and CDR2 as YSLEER. CDR3 DNA: TGCGCCAGCAGCCAACCCGGACAGGGGGAAGATGGCTACACCTTC. Its protein is CASSQPGQGEDGYTF.

This sequence joins TRBV6-5 and TRBJ1-5; 10 nucleotides agree with TRBD1. The germline gives CDR1 MNHEY, CDR2 SVGAGI. This CDR3 comprises 15 residues. V trimming: 6 bases; J trimming: 3 bases; junction bases outside the gene matches: 5. The CDR3 sequence: CASRRGQGINQPQHF. The CDR3, as DNA: TGTGCCAGCAGGCGGGGACAGGGGATCAATCAGCCCCAGCATTTT.

The sample holds a few counts of this clone. V is TRBV5-1 and J is TRBJ2-5; D may be TRBD1 (5 bases). The CDR3 has 13 amino acids. In germline, CDR1 is SGHRS, CDR2 YFSETQ. Trimming removed 5 bases at V and 7 bases at J, with 15 bases between. Here the CDR3 reads CASRSEPQGTQYF. The CDR3 DNA reads as TGCGCCAGCAGATCCGAGCCGCAGGGGACCCAGTACTTC.

The genes are TRBV15 and TRBJ1-4; D is unresolved. The germline V and J ends were trimmed by 1 base and 7 bases, with 7 bases remaining between them. Per germline, CDR1 LNHNV and CDR2 YYDKDF (reference sequence). The CDR3 contains 13 residues. This chain's CDR3 is CATSRVPSEKLFF. In nucleotides, the CDR3 is TGTGCCACCAGCAGAGTCCCGTCTGAAAAACTGTTTTTT.

This chain uses TRBV5-4 with TRBJ1-2; TRBD1 matches at 7 bases. CDR1 and CDR2 (germline): SGHNT, YYREEE (reference sequence). Germline trimming cut 4 bases from V and 7 bases from J; bases unmatched to any gene: 10. This CDR3 spans 14 amino acids. The CDR3 reads CASSGRESGGGYTF. In DNA, the CDR3 is TGTGCCAGCAGCGGCCGAGAATCAGGGGGTGGCTACACCTTC.

This rearrangement joins TRBV19 to TRBJ1-4; D is possibly TRBD1 (6 bases). Deletions cut 3 bases from V and 8 bases from J, with 10 bases between. The CDR3 extends over 13 amino acids. CDR1 is LNHDA, CDR2 SQIVND, per germline (reference sequence). Here the CDR3 DNA reads TGTGCCAGTAGTATCTTGGGACACGAAAAACTGTTTTTT. This translates into CASSILGHEKLFF.

The CDR3: CASSSGTGNEQFF. CDR3 in DNA: TGTGCCAGCAGCTCGGGGACAGGCAATGAGCAGTTCTTC. The V call is TRBV5-8, the J call TRBJ2-1; TRBD1 aligns across 8 bases. CDR3 length equals 13 residues. Germline loops: CDR1 SGHTS, CDR2 YDEGEE. V lost 3 bases, J lost 6 bases, and 2 bases stayed unmatched.

The V gene is TRBV19, the J gene TRBJ1-4; the match to TRBD1 covers 7 bases. The CDR3 sequence is 12 residues long. In germline, CDR1 is LNHDA, CDR2 SQIVND (reference sequence). V dropped 6 bases and J dropped 10; count of bases not matched to a gene: 5. Here the CDR3 DNA reads TGTGCCAGTAGCGGGCAGGGGGGAAAACTGTTTTTT. It encodes CASSGQGGKLFF.

This sequence joins TRBV7-9 and TRBJ1-3; D call uncertain. The CDR3 totals 14 residues. CDR1 is SEHNR and CDR2 is FQNEAQ in the germline V gene (reference sequence). Trimming took off 8 bases at V and 2 bases at J, with 13 bases between the two ends. CDR3 loop: CASEPGNTGNTIYF. In DNA, the CDR3 is TGTGCCAGCGAGCCCGGGAATACTGGAAACACCATATATTTT. The whole variable domain, filled in from reference TRBV7-9 and TRBJ1-3, reads DTGVSQNPRHKITKRGQNVTFRCDPISEHNRLYWYRQTLGQGPEFLTYFQNEAQLEKSRLLSDRFSAERPKGSFSTLEIQRTEQGDSAMYLCASEPGNTGNTIYFGEGSWLTVV.

The V and J genes are TRBV10-3 and TRBJ1-6; 7 nucleotides line up with TRBD1. With 4 bases clipped from V and 6 bases from J, the junction kept 3 bases outside the gene matches. The CDR3 has 14 amino acids. Germline V CDR1 and CDR2: ENHRY, SYGVKD. The CDR3 DNA reads as TGTGCCATCAGTGTAACAGGGGTTAATTCACCCCTCCACTTT. It specifies CAISVTGVNSPLHF.

The rearrangement joins TRBV5-1 to TRBJ1-3; D not resolved. The V end was cut by 1 base, the J end by 0 bases, with 5 bases between. This CDR3 has 14 amino acids. CDR1 SGHRS and CDR2 YFSETQ come from the germline V gene. As DNA, the CDR3 is TGCGCCAGCAGCTTGTCCAGCTCTGGAAACACCATATATTTT. The encoded protein is CASSLSSSGNTIYF.

V and J are TRBV7-2 and TRBJ2-7, with D unresolved. This CDR3 region has 14 residues. V was pared by 2 bases and J by 0 bases, with 8 bases between. In germline, CDR1 is SGHTA, CDR2 FQGNSA. The CDR3 region is CASSLTLSSYEQYF. The CDR3 region has the DNA TGTGCCAGCAGCTTAACGTTGAGCTCCTACGAGCAGTACTTC.

The chain joins TRBV4-1 to TRBJ2-5, with TRBD2 identical over 7 bases. The V gene's germline CDR1 is MGHRA and CDR2 YSYEKL. Trimming at V came to 1 base and at J to 1 base, leaving 3 bases not matched to a gene. This CDR3 has 15 amino acids. The CDR3 region is CASSQVGGSQETQYF. The CDR3 DNA reads as TGCGCCAGCAGCCAAGTGGGGGGGTCCCAAGAGACCCAGTACTTC.

CDR3 loop: CASSDGGLVRPGELFF. Here the CDR3 DNA reads TGTGCCAGTAGTGACGGAGGTCTAGTCCGACCCGGGGAGCTGTTTTTT. The chain has TRBV19 and TRBJ2-2, with D possibly matching TRBD2 (5 bases). This CDR3 comprises 16 residues. Germline V gives CDR1 LNHDA, CDR2 SQIVND (reference sequence). The V end was cut by 5 bases, the J end by 6 bases, with 19 bases between.

The gene calls are TRBV5-4 and TRBJ2-3; 9 nucleotides match TRBD1. This CDR3 comprises 14 residues. Germline V gives CDR1 SGHNT, CDR2 YYREEE (reference sequence). With V trimmed by 3 bases and J by 9 bases, 8 bases remained unmatched. The CDR3 protein is CASSSKMDRGTQYF. DNA for the CDR3: TGTGCCAGCAGCTCGAAAATGGACAGGGGAACGCAGTATTTT. Drawing the rest from reference TRBV5-4 and TRBJ2-3, the complete variable domain is ETGVTQSPTHLIKTRGQQVTLRCSSQSGHNTVSWYQQALGQGPQFIFQYYREEENGRGNFPPRFSGLQFPNYSSELNVNALELDDSALYLCASSSKMDRGTQYFGPGTRLTVL.

The chain carries TRBV9 and TRBJ2-7, with 11 bases lining up with TRBD2. The trim removed 3 bases at V and 0 bases at J, leaving 2 bases unmatched. The CDR3 sequence is 15 residues long. The V gene's germline CDR1 is SGDLS and CDR2 YYNGEE. Written as DNA, the CDR3 is TGTGCCAGCAGCGAGGGACTAGCGGCCTCCTACGAGCAGTACTTC. The encoded protein is CASSEGLAASYEQYF. Variable domain in full (rest from reference TRBV9 and TRBJ2-7): DSGVTQTPKHLITATGQRVTLRCSPRSGDLSVYWYQQSLDQGLQFLIQYYNGEERAKGNILERFSAQQFPDLHSELNLSSLELGDSALYFCASSEGLAASYEQYFGPGTRLTVT.

This clone appeared a few times. V gene TRBV7-6 combines with J gene TRBJ2-5, with 9 positions matching TRBD2. The germline CDR1 and CDR2 sequences are SGHVS and FNYEAQ. The junction had 8 bases not matched to a gene; V was cut back by 1 base and J by 5 bases. The CDR3 runs to 16 residues. For the CDR3, the DNA is TGTGCCAGCAGCTTAGGGCCTAGCGGGGATCGGGAGACCCAGTACTTC. It translates to CASSLGPSGDRETQYF.

The chain carries TRBV28 and TRBJ2-7; 11 bases map to TRBD2. This CDR3 region has 15 residues. The germline CDR1 and CDR2 sequences are MDHEN and SYDVKM. Trimming removed 2 bases from V and 12 bases from J; junction bases left unmatched: 12. The CDR3, as DNA: TGTGCCAGCAGTTTACCGGGACTAGCGGCGCCTTCACCGTACTTC. This gives the protein CASSLPGLAAPSPYF.

This clone was picked up one time. The chain employs TRBV5-1 and TRBJ2-3; 7 bases align to TRBD1. CDR1 is SGHRS and CDR2 is YFSETQ in the germline V gene. The CDR3 runs to 14 residues. V was clipped by 0 bases and J by 6 bases; unmatched bases: 4. This chain's CDR3 is CASSLGQGLDTQYF. The CDR3 coding sequence is TGCGCCAGCAGCTTGGGACAGGGCCTGGATACGCAGTATTTT.

The CDR3 sequence: CASSLGEGHRRPYEQYF. The CDR3 DNA follows: TGTGCCAGCAGCTTAGGGGAGGGGCACAGGAGACCCTACGAGCAGTACTTC. The rearrangement links TRBV7-9 to TRBJ2-7; TRBD2 matches at 7 bases. The CDR3 totals 17 residues. Germline CDR1 SEHNR, CDR2 FQNEAQ (reference sequence). Losses at the gene ends were 1 base for V and 2 bases for J; bases not matched to a gene: 11.